This TCR beta chain stems from a study of CD8+ T cells in alopecia areata. Specimens obtained from alopecia areata patients comprised lesional scalp punch biopsies and peripheral blood. Comments on this clone: Its antigen remains unidentified.

CDR3 length: 12 residues. The V end was cut by 5 bases, the J end by 7 bases, with 11 bases between. Germline assignment: CDR1 LNHDA and CDR2 SQIVND (reference sequence). Study-wide results and caveats: The study also sequences resident alphabeta T cells of normal skin in scalp samples.

As the sequencing template, cDNA was produced by extracting RNA and reverse transcribing it. Some clones are missing from TCRdb's copy, which holds only in-frame ones; the method was immunoSEQ multiplex PCR. The table lists 5,900 or so clones, around 60% of them singletons. V usage is TRBV19 and J usage is TRBJ2-5; no clear D. The receptor comes from a human donor with alopecia areata. Sample: skin. This chain's CDR3 is CASSLSMGTQYF. The CDR3 DNA follows: TGTGCCAGTAGTCTATCAATGGGGACCCAGTACTTC.